The 9 T cell receptor beta chains presented below share a single source sample, sequenced in a study of cytomegalovirus exposure and HLA in healthy donors. Primers for the PCR totalled 60 Vbeta and 13 Jbeta. TCRdb's copy holds only in-frame clones and misses some; the assay was immunoSEQ multiplex PCR. The data contain about 110,000 clones, around 76% of them singletons. The material sequenced was PBMCs. The receptors derive from a man younger than 45 in good health and CMV-seropositive.

The rearrangement links TRBV5-1 to TRBJ1-4; TRBD1 agrees at 7 bases. CDR1 and CDR2 from the germline V gene are SGHRS and YFSETQ. The CDR3 runs to 16 residues. Trimming took 5 bases from V and 0 from J; bases not matched to a gene: 7. Here the CDR3 reads CASSSDRRATNEKLFF. CDR3 DNA: TGCGCCAGCAGTTCGGACAGGAGAGCAACTAATGAAAAACTGTTTTTT.

The sample holds a few counts of this clone. The chain is built from TRBV19 and TRBJ2-7; maybe TRBD1 (7 bases). The CDR3 contains 14 residues. Trimming removed 0 bases from V and 7 bases from J, with 13 bases in between. Germline V CDR1 and CDR2: LNHDA, SQIVND (reference sequence). CDR3: CASSIDNRGGEQYF. The DNA of the CDR3 is TGTGCCAGTAGTATAGATAACAGGGGAGGAGAGCAGTACTTC.

The chain employs TRBV18 and TRBJ1-3; tentatively, D is TRBD1 (5 bases). The CDR3 spans 15 residues. Trimming took 0 bases from V and 0 from J, leaving 6 bases between them. Germline V CDR1 and CDR2: KGHSH, LQKENI. CDR3 nucleotides: TGTGCCAGCTCACCACCGGGGCCCTCTGGAAACACCATATATTTT. Its protein product is CASSPPGPSGNTIYF.

The gene calls are TRBV5-1 and TRBJ2-7, with 7 bases aligning to TRBD1. The CDR3 has 16 residues. The J segment lost 0 bases and the V segment lost 4 bases, leaving 10 bases of the junction unmatched. Germline lookup yields CDR1 SGHRS and CDR2 YFSETQ. The CDR3 protein is CASSRLAGTDSYEQYF. DNA of the CDR3: TGCGCCAGCAGCAGGCTAGCCGGGACAGACTCCTACGAGCAGTACTTC.

The chain employs TRBV6-5 and TRBJ1-2, with 8 bases aligning to TRBD1. The germline V gene encodes CDR1 MNHEY and CDR2 SVGAGI. CDR3 length: 15 residues. V was pared by 5 bases and J by 2 bases, with 7 bases of the junction left unmatched. CDR3 nucleotides: TGTGCCAGCAGTCCTACAGGGGGAAAAAACTATGGCTACACCTTC. As protein: CASSPTGGKNYGYTF.

This chain uses TRBV18 with TRBJ1-1; D is uncertain. Germline V gene data show CDR1 as KGHSH and CDR2 as LQKENI. The CDR3 loop spans 13 amino acids. V was cut by 1 base and J by 5 bases, with 8 bases left in between. The CDR3 DNA sequence: TGTGCCAGCTCACCACTTCCGGGGACTGAAGCTTTCTTT. It codes for CASSPLPGTEAFF.

As for this clone: At one end, the junction sequence differs from germline, possibly due to a read error. The CDR3 nucleotides are TGTTCCAGCCCCATAGCCACCGGGGAGCTGTTTTTT. This translates into CSSPIATGELFF. V gene TRBV7-9 combines with J gene TRBJ2-2, with no clear D. This CDR3 is 12 amino acids long. Germline V gives CDR1 SEHNR, CDR2 FQNEAQ (reference sequence). The full variable domain, completed using reference TRBV7-9 and TRBJ2-2, is DTGVSQNPRHKITKRGQNVTFRCDPISEHNRLYWYRQTLGQGPEFLTYFQNEAQLEKSRLLSDRFSAERPKGSFSTLEIQRTEQGDSAMYLCSSPIATGELFFGEGSRLTVL.

The rearrangement uses TRBV6-4 and TRBJ2-1; TRBD1 agrees at 11 bases. This CDR3 region has 15 residues. V gave up 6 bases and J gave up 15 bases; unmatched junction bases: 16. The V gene's germline CDR1 is MRHNA and CDR2 SNTAGT. CDR3: CASRPRTGGVGNWFF. Here the CDR3 DNA reads TGTGCCAGCAGGCCCCGGACAGGGGGCGTCGGTAATTGGTTCTTC.

The V gene is TRBV7-9, the J gene TRBJ2-2; a weak D match, TRBD2 (6 bases). Germline lookup yields CDR1 SEHNR and CDR2 FQNEAQ (reference sequence). The length of the CDR3 is 15 residues. V lost 2 bases and J lost 4, with 11 bases in between. CDR3 DNA sequence: TGTGCCAGCAGCTTATGGGGGGAGCCCACCGGGGAGCTGTTTTTT. Translation gives CASSLWGEPTGELFF.